Listed below are T cell receptor beta chains from one sample, sequenced in a study of Ad26.COV2.S vaccination and SARS-CoV-2 variants. The repertoire was sequenced with immunoSEQ multiplex PCR; TCRdb's copy has only in-frame clones and lacks some. The repertoire consists of a few hundred thousand clones, with around 86% occurring once and the leading ten covering 3.4%. Specimen: peripheral blood, collected in a trial of Ad26.COV2.S vaccine versus placebo. These receptor sequences come from a person aged 18-65 years who received the Ad26.COV2.S COVID-19 vaccine or a placebo. CDR3s include the opening cysteine and the closing phenylalanine or tryptophan. The D gene is left open where the match is weak.

j_call: TRBJ1-5
d_call: .
v_call: TRBV7-2
cdr3_aa: CASSFQGRSNQPQHF
cdr3_nt: TGTGCCAGCAGCTTTCAGGGGAGAAGCAATCAGCCCCAGCATTTT

j_call: TRBJ1-1
d_call: .
v_call: TRBV5-4
cdr3_aa: CASSLEVNGMNTEAFF
cdr3_nt: TGTGCCAGCAGCTTGGAGGTCAACGGGATGAACACTGAAGCTTTCTTT

j_call: TRBJ2-1
d_call: .
v_call: TRBV5-1
cdr3_aa: CASSVGDHQFF
cdr3_nt: TGCGCCAGCAGCGTTGGGGATCATCAGTTCTTC

j_call: TRBJ2-5
d_call: TRBD2
v_call: TRBV15
cdr3_aa: CATSRGSGAGQETQYF
cdr3_nt: TGTGCCACCAGCAGAGGAAGCGGGGCGGGTCAAGAGACCCAGTACTTC

j_call: TRBJ1-1
d_call: .
v_call: TRBV7-9
cdr3_aa: CASSSPGTMNTEAFF
cdr3_nt: TGTGCCAGCAGCTCGCCTGGGACAATGAACACTGAAGCTTTCTTT

j_call: TRBJ2-7
d_call: TRBD2
v_call: TRBV6-2/TRBV6-3
cdr3_aa: CASSYPRGGLGEQYF
cdr3_nt: TGTGCCAGCAGTTATCCGCGGGGGGGCCTGGGCGAGCAGTACTTC

j_call: TRBJ1-5
d_call: .
v_call: TRBV18
cdr3_aa: CASSPSGGNQPQHF
cdr3_nt: TGTGCCAGCTCACCATCAGGGGGCAATCAGCCCCAGCATTTT

j_call: TRBJ2-2
d_call: TRBD2
v_call: TRBV2
cdr3_aa: CASSEELAGINTGELFF
cdr3_nt: TGTGCCAGCAGTGAAGAGCTAGCGGGGATAAACACCGGGGAGCTGTTTTTT

j_call: TRBJ1-1
d_call: .
v_call: TRBV5-4
cdr3_aa: CASSLDSWNTEAFF
cdr3_nt: TGTGCCAGCAGCCTGGACAGCTGGAACACTGAAGCTTTCTTT

j_call: TRBJ2-2
d_call: .
v_call: TRBV7-9
cdr3_aa: CASSSSETGELFF
cdr3_nt: TGTGCCAGCAGCTCCTCTGAGACCGGGGAGCTGTTTTTT